One sample yielded the 13 T cell receptor beta chains listed below, sequenced in a study of CD8+CD57+ T cells in acquired aplastic anemia. Individuals selected for sequencing had exhibited CD8+CD57+ cell expansion on flow cytometry. Investigators profiled TCR beta VDJ and CDR3 from genomic DNA template. TCRdb re-called the reads with MiXCR, one entry per CDR3 protein. The data show around 200,000 distinct CDR3 sequences, 65% seen once. Sequenced input: sorted CD4+, CD8+, or CD8+CD57+ T cells (not recorded which) from PBMCs. The receptors come from a human donor with aplastic anemia.

The chain has TRBV5-4 and TRBJ2-5; tentatively, D is TRBD2 (5 bases). Germline values: CDR1 SGHNT, CDR2 YYREEE (reference sequence). This CDR3 has 14 amino acids. V was clipped by 3 bases and J by 3 bases, with 12 bases between them. This chain's CDR3 is CASSSGLDKETQYF. CDR3 DNA: TGTGCCAGCAGCTCAGGACTGGATAAAGAGACCCAGTACTTC.

The chain recombines TRBV20-1 with TRBJ2-7; 11 bases agree with TRBD2. Losses at the gene ends were 6 bases for V and 1 base for J; bases not matched to a gene: 5. Germline values: CDR1 DFQATT, CDR2 SNEGSKA (reference sequence). CDR3 length: 14 amino acids. CDR3 bases: TGCAGTGCAAGTACTAGCGGGGGTTCCTACGAGCAGTACTTC. Protein: CSASTSGGSYEQYF.

This clonotype was seen ten or more times. This rearrangement joins TRBV5-1 to TRBJ1-4; D unclear. This CDR3 region has 11 residues. V lost 5 bases to trimming and J lost 10 bases, with 9 bases between them. Germline assignment: CDR1 SGHRS and CDR2 YFSETQ. CDR3 loop: CASRAEGKLFF. The CDR3 region has the DNA TGCGCCAGCAGGGCCGAGGGAAAACTGTTTTTT.

This chain connects TRBV10-2 to TRBJ2-1, with 9 bases matching TRBD2. Trimming took 7 bases from V and 4 from J; bases not matched to a gene: 5. Germline V gene sequence: CDR1 WSHSY, CDR2 SAAADI. This CDR3 spans 14 amino acids. The CDR3 loop is CASTRLAEYNEQFF. The CDR3 DNA reads as TGCGCCAGCACCCGACTAGCGGAGTACAATGAGCAGTTCTTC.

The V gene is TRBV7-3, the J gene TRBJ1-1; D might be TRBD1 (6 bases). V lost 2 bases and J 0 bases, leaving 13 bases between the germline ends. CDR1 is SGHTA and CDR2 is FQGTGA in the germline V gene. The CDR3 totals 16 residues. For the CDR3, the DNA is TGTGCCAGCAGCTTAGGGGGGGGCGAAATGAACACTGAAGCTTTCTTT. As protein: CASSLGGGEMNTEAFF.

This clonotype showed up many times. This chain connects TRBV7-9 to TRBJ2-3; the D is unclear. V was pared by 5 bases and J by 4 bases, with 10 bases between. Germline V CDR1 and CDR2: SEHNR, FQNEAQ (reference sequence). This CDR3 has 13 residues. CDR3 protein: CASSPRLSDTQYF. The CDR3, as DNA: TGTGCCAGCAGCCCCAGGCTATCAGATACGCAGTATTTT.

The table lists this clonotype with a count of one. The CDR3 carries no conserved terminal phenylalanine or tryptophan, so it likely arises from a read error. V gene TRBV7-2 combines with J gene TRBJ2-7, with unresolved D. The CDR3 runs to 12 residues. Germline-derived CDR1 and CDR2 are SGHTA and FQGNSA. CDR3 nucleotide sequence: TGCGCCAGCAGTGATGGCTCCTACGAGCAGTACTTA. The encoded protein is CASSDGSYEQYL.

This clonotype was recorded many times. The J gene is TRBJ2-1, the V gene TRBV5-5, with 8 bases identical to TRBD1. V gave up 1 base and J gave up 3 bases; unmatched junction bases: 6. The germline gives CDR1 SGHKS, CDR2 YYEKEE (reference sequence). CDR3 length: 16 amino acids. Written as DNA, the CDR3 is TGTGCCAGCAGCTTGATCCCGGGACAGGACTACAATGAGCAGTTCTTC. Translated, it gives CASSLIPGQDYNEQFF.

The chain links TRBV4-1 to TRBJ1-2; D gene unclear. The CDR3 length is 14 residues. The germline CDR1 and CDR2 sequences are MGHRA and YSYEKL. The V end lost 1 base, the J end lost 4 bases, and 10 bases lay between the germline ends. CDR3 coding DNA: TGCGCCAGCAGCCAAGGATCGGGTGCCTATGGCTACACCTTC. It specifies CASSQGSGAYGYTF.

The chain employs TRBV12-3 or TRBV12-4 and TRBJ2-1, with 11 bases fitting TRBD2. The CDR3 has 14 residues. The V and J ends lost 3 bases and 12 bases, in that order; junction bases with no gene match: 7. The CDR3 DNA follows: TGTGCCAGCAGTTTGAGACTAGCGGGGATCGGGCAGTTCTTC. It specifies CASSLRLAGIGQFF.

The rearrangement joins TRBV19 to TRBJ1-4; D call uncertain. V gave up 0 bases and J gave up 12 bases, with 8 bases separating them. Germline CDR1 is LNHDA and CDR2 is SQIVND (reference sequence). The CDR3 totals 12 residues. The CDR3 sequence is CASSIEGMELFF. CDR3 bases: TGTGCCAGTAGTATAGAAGGGATGGAACTGTTTTTT.

The gene calls are TRBV7-3 and TRBJ2-7; possibly TRBD1 for D (6 bases). Between the trimmed V and J ends, which lost 5 bases and 5 bases, there was a span of 19 bases. CDR1 is SGHTA and CDR2 is FQGTGA in the germline V gene. CDR3 length: 15 amino acids. The CDR3 reads CASSQDGRQADEQYF. The CDR3 bases are TGTGCCAGCAGCCAAGATGGTAGACAGGCGGACGAGCAGTACTTC.

This clonotype appeared a single time. The rearrangement uses TRBV9 and TRBJ2-2; TRBD2 aligns across 10 bases. V lost 4 bases and J lost 4; bases outside the gene matches: 7. There are 16 residues in the CDR3. Germline values: CDR1 SGDLS, CDR2 YYNGEE. CDR3 protein: CASSPSSGRGTGELFF. The CDR3 DNA follows: TGTGCCAGCAGCCCCTCTAGCGGGAGAGGCACCGGGGAGCTGTTTTTT.